This T cell receptor (beta chain) was sequenced in a study of cytomegalovirus exposure and HLA in healthy donors. Looking at the study overall: It was reported in a later analysis that the 120 validation repertoires used the same platform as the 550 to 850 first-cohort repertoires. Study outcomes and limitations: The authors enumerated some 170 TCR beta chains as linked to cytomegalovirus. The TCR clusters that emerged in the first cohort tended, a later analysis found, to co-occur in the approximately 110 validation repertoires.

The donors were part of the validation cohort, which consisted of about 120 subjects and was separate from the first cohort of under 850 subjects. Profiling relied on immunoSEQ multiplex PCR, and the TCRdb table lists in-frame clones only, not all of them. Of roughly 200,000 clones detected, roughly 86% appear once; the ten largest clones hold roughly 7%. As for this clone: The antigen is not known.

The germline gives CDR1 MDHEN, CDR2 SYDVKM. The CDR3 covers 13 residues. With 5 bases clipped from V and 6 bases from J, the junction kept 6 bases outside the gene matches. This chain links TRBV28 with TRBJ1-2; TRBD1 agrees at 7 bases. The sequencing input was PBMCs. This clonotype was obtained from a young man in good health and CMV-seropositive. In DNA, the CDR3 is TGTGCCAGCAGTGGACAGGCGCCCCATGGCTACACCTTC. It yields the protein CASSGQAPHGYTF.